The present entry profiles one TCR beta chain with its context. This clonotype was seen at least ten times. Its recognized antigen is unknown. The sample holds no much larger clone one base away, and base qualities are not on file. Only healthy Caucasian donors were included. Three pairs of female monozygotic twins, all aged roughly 18 to 29 years, made up the twin cohort. Miltenyi CD45RO+ enrichment and human naive T-cell isolation kits were used to isolate memory (CD45RO+) and naive T cells from PBMC. The data derive from a study of identical twins (dated by TCRdb to about 2016). As for the study more broadly: The study deep-sequenced TCR alpha and beta repertoires from monozygotic twins, unrelated adults of various ages and cord blood to test whether fetal clonotypes persist. To rule out contamination, the twin experiments were replicated at different times with different library preparation protocols. Results and caveats for the whole study, not just this receptor: Out-of-frame TCR alpha sharing in monozygotic twins was systematically underestimated by recombination models, whereas sharing between unrelated individuals was in agreement with the recombination models. Fewer insertions were carried by abundant cord blood beta clonotypes, a similar but weaker trend appeared in young adult naive repertoires, and no such trend appeared in memory repertoires. Because the same donors could not be followed over many years, the conclusions depended on cross-sectional statistical analysis. Compared with coincidental sharing between unrelated individuals, out-of-frame TCR alpha sequences shared between twins had an excess of sequences with low generation probability. In beta out-of-frame sequences, excess twin sharing was weaker, because having fewer shared sequences lowered the signal-to-noise ratio. Zero-insertion analyses could be partly confounded by invariant T cells such as MAIT and iNKT, though diverse VJ usage argued against such confounding for most clonotypes.

The library was produced with 5' RACE. The instrument was an Illumina HiSeq 2000. A universal primer binding site was added through template switching, and the final cDNA carried a unique molecular identifier so that TCR cDNA molecules could be counted accurately. Specific primers in the conserved constant-segment region were used to synthesize first-strand cDNA for the TCR alpha and beta chains. To control for contamination, each cDNA library was double barcoded with a SMART-Mk sample barcode plus Illumina barcodes. TruSeq adapter sequences along with Illumina sample barcodes were introduced in two successive PCR steps. Sequencing of the TCR alpha and beta cDNA libraries was done on the Illumina HiSeq platform using custom primers. In the source study's methods: MiGEC was used to process raw reads and extract unique molecular identifiers, and MiXCR was used to find CDR3 positions. For each individual, recombination models were inferred using an EM algorithm with the repgenHMM and IGoR tools. Shared clonotypes were analyzed with the tcR package in R, and sharing was normalized by the product of cloneset sizes. To study raw recombination free of thymic and clonal selection effects, out-of-frame nonproductive sequences were analyzed. Starting from the raw public reads, TCRdb applied fastp trimming at Q25, assembled clones with MiXCR and retained in-frame beta chains. Rows matching on CDR3 protein sequence are summarized as one entry with the most common DNA and genes. The V and J calls here are based on TCRdb, not the publication. The sample table lists about 220,000 distinct CDR3 sequences, around 6.9% of them with a count of one. 1.9% of the sample is taken by the ten largest.

The germline V gene yields SQVTM for CDR1 and ANQGSEA for CDR2. CDR3 length: 13 amino acids, cysteine to phenylalanine. The retained sequence is limited to the CDR3, 39 bases, with the frame set at the first base. The germline ends are 13 bases apart after V is trimmed by 2 bases and J by 9 bases. These data were also reused for a study on yellow fever vaccine responses in identical twins. As described in the second report: According to the authors, the vaccine-induced T cell response in identical twins seemed to be partly convergent and partly specific to each individual. The study precisely tracked vaccine-responding T cell clones in identical twins.

The receptor's source is a woman aged 18 to 35 in good health. The rearranged chain carries TRBV29-1 and TRBJ1-4; no D gene can be assigned with confidence. Source material: memory (CD45RO+) T cells sorted from blood. The label giving this sample's cell subset or site can be read as: CD45RO+ enriched T cells. The CDR3 amino acid sequence is: CSVESGGDKKLFF. Here is the DNA: TGCAGCGTTGAATCCGGCGGGGATAAAAAACTGTTTTTT.